The TCR beta chain under discussion was sequenced for a study of blood T cell repertoires in COVID-19. Clones were sequenced by immunoSEQ multiplex PCR, and TCRdb holds only the in-frame ones, with some missing. The sample yields about 69,000 clones, about 90% seen once. This TCR was recovered from a man aged 50-59 years with acute or convalescent COVID-19. Sequenced material: peripheral blood.

CDR3 coding DNA: TGTGCCAGCAGCTTTGGGCAGGGGAGGGAGAAACTGTTTTTT. Translation: CASSFGQGREKLFF. V gene TRBV7-9 combines with J gene TRBJ1-4; tentatively, D is TRBD1 (6 bases). CDR1 SEHNR and CDR2 FQNEAQ come from the germline V gene (reference sequence). Trimming pared 3 bases from V and 11 bases from J, leaving 16 bases between. The CDR3 length is 14 residues.